The 22 T cell receptor beta chains listed next were all sequenced from one sample in a study of blood T cells in healthy people across ages. A second PCR, run for about 6 to 11 cycles, used a sample-barcoded 5' primer plus a J-beta primer mix. MiXCR, run by TCRdb on the 5' RACE reads, gives a single entry per CDR3 protein. The sample consists of some 1.1 million distinct CDR3 sequences, less than 45% of them appearing once. Sequencing was performed on blood. The receptor set was obtained from a man aged 18 to 30 in good health.

The chain has TRBV20-1 and TRBJ1-3; D is undetermined. This CDR3 comprises 15 residues. Between the trimmed V and J ends, which lost 6 bases and 0 bases, there was a span of 15 bases. The germline gives CDR1 DFQATT, CDR2 SNEGSKA (reference sequence). The CDR3 here is CSATGGYSSGNTIYF. Here the CDR3 DNA reads TGCAGTGCCACCGGCGGATACAGCTCTGGAAACACCATATATTTT.

This clonotype was seen repeatedly, ten times or more. V gene TRBV7-9 combines with J gene TRBJ1-1; 9 nucleotides match TRBD1. V dropped 5 bases and J dropped 5; count of bases not matched to a gene: 6. The germline CDR1 and CDR2 sequences are SEHNR and FQNEAQ (reference sequence). CDR3 length: 14 amino acids. CDR3 in DNA: TGTGCCAGCAGCACAGGGGGCTTGAGGACTGAAGCTTTCTTT. This gives the protein CASSTGGLRTEAFF.

This clonotype was detected only a few times. The chain has TRBV25-1 and TRBJ2-5; D is unresolved. This CDR3 is built from 13 residues. V was pared by 5 bases and J by 2 bases, with 9 bases between. CDR1 MGHDK and CDR2 SYGVNS come from the germline V gene. CDR3 bases: TGTGCCAGCAGTCCAATCGATCAAGAGACCCAGTACTTC. Amino acids: CASSPIDQETQYF.

In nucleotides, the CDR3 is TGTGCCAGCAGCTACCGGGACAGGGGGTCCTACAATGAGCAGTACTTC. This codes for CASSYRDRGSYNEQYF. V and J are TRBV5-6 and TRBJ2-1; 11 bases agree with TRBD1. The J call may be wrong; the DNA end is better matched by TRBJ2-7. The CDR3 contains 16 residues. CDR1 SGHDT and CDR2 YYEEEE come from the germline V gene.

The chain combines TRBV25-1 with TRBJ2-5; 10 bases are shared with TRBD2. CDR1 and CDR2 (germline): MGHDK, SYGVNS. V lost 6 bases, J lost 4 bases, and 11 bases stayed unmatched. This CDR3 contains 16 residues. Here the CDR3 DNA reads TGTGCCAGCAGCCCTCTTACAGCGGGGGGGCCAGAGACCCAGTACTTC. This codes for CASSPLTAGGPETQYF.

This clonotype was seen more than once but under ten times. The chain has TRBV2 and TRBJ1-5; the match to TRBD1 covers 8 bases. Per the germline V gene, CDR1 is SNHLY and CDR2 is FYNNEI. The CDR3 length is 13 residues. V trimming: 4 bases; J trimming: 7 bases; junction bases outside the gene matches: 3. The CDR3 loop is CASSGTGPQPQHF. The CDR3 bases are TGTGCCAGCAGTGGGACAGGGCCCCAGCCCCAGCATTTT.

The chain is built from TRBV20-1 and TRBJ2-5; TRBD1 matches 7 bases. This CDR3 has 15 residues. J lost 2 bases, V lost 3 bases, and 9 bases had no gene match. Germline CDR1 and CDR2: DFQATT and SNEGSKA (reference sequence). CDR3 sequence reads: CSASHTGTAQETQYF. CDR3 DNA: TGCAGTGCTAGTCACACCGGGACAGCTCAAGAGACCCAGTACTTC.

The J gene is TRBJ2-1, the V gene TRBV7-9; 10 bases agree with TRBD2. Germline assignment: CDR1 SEHNR and CDR2 FQNEAQ (reference sequence). This CDR3 spans 16 amino acids. Germline trimming cut 5 bases from V and 10 bases from J; bases unmatched to any gene: 14. The CDR3 loop is CASSQSGLAGVKEQFF. The CDR3 DNA follows: TGTGCCAGCAGCCAGAGCGGTCTAGCGGGGGTAAAGGAGCAGTTCTTC.

This clonotype was found a few times. The rearrangement joins TRBV6-6 to TRBJ2-7, with 7 bases aligning to TRBD1. Germline assignment: CDR1 MNHNY and CDR2 SVGAGI (reference sequence). This CDR3 is 13 amino acids long. With V trimmed by 6 bases and J by 4 bases, 6 bases remained unmatched. As DNA, the CDR3 is TGTGCCAGCAGCCCGGGACAGAATTACGAGCAGTACTTC. This gives the protein CASSPGQNYEQYF.

The table lists this clonotype with a few counts. The chain joins TRBV20-1 to TRBJ2-5, with TRBD2 as a possible D gene (6 bases). Trimming pared 6 bases from V and 4 bases from J, leaving 24 bases between. This CDR3 contains 16 residues. Germline V lookup: CDR1 DFQATT, CDR2 SNEGSKA (reference sequence). CDR3 sequence (DNA): TGCAGTGCCCCAAAGCGGGTAGAGACATACGGAGAGACCCAGTACTTC. Residues: CSAPKRVETYGETQYF.

A few counts support this clonotype. The rearrangement uses TRBV6-2 or TRBV6-3 and TRBJ1-5; D gene unclear. V gave up 0 bases and J gave up 8 bases, with 5 bases separating them. Germline CDR1 and CDR2: MNHEY and SVGEGT. The CDR3 loop spans 12 amino acids. The CDR3 sequence: CASSYSLEPQHF. The CDR3 coding sequence is TGTGCCAGCAGTTACTCCCTGGAGCCCCAGCATTTT.

The table lists this clonotype with a few counts. This chain connects TRBV29-1 to TRBJ2-3, with D possibly called TRBD1 or TRBD2 (5 bases each). The germline V and J ends were trimmed by 4 bases and 0 bases, with 8 bases remaining between them. Germline V gene data show CDR1 as SQVTM and CDR2 as ANQGSEA. This CDR3 is built from 13 residues. CDR3 loop: CSVVGDSTDTQYF. CDR3 DNA sequence: TGCAGCGTTGTTGGGGACAGCACAGATACGCAGTATTTT.

This clonotype turned up a few times. This CDR3 reads CASSLGGADYQETQYF. DNA of the CDR3: TGTGCCAGCAGCTTAGGTGGGGCAGACTACCAAGAGACCCAGTACTTC. The V call is TRBV7-2, the J call TRBJ2-5; D perhaps matches TRBD1 (5 bases). V dropped 1 base and J dropped 0 bases, with 12 bases sitting between them. Germline V gene lookup returns CDR1 SGHTA and CDR2 FQGNSA. The CDR3 consists of 16 residues.

The chain couples TRBV3-1 to TRBJ2-1, with 7 bases matching TRBD2. V lost 6 bases, J lost 7 bases, and 12 bases stayed unmatched. The CDR3 loop spans 15 amino acids. CDR1 is LGHDT, CDR2 YNNKEL, per germline (reference sequence). This CDR3 reads CASRGGGGLWNEQFF. In DNA, the CDR3 is TGTGCCAGCAGGGGTGGGGGGGGACTGTGGAATGAGCAGTTCTTC.

A few counts support this clonotype. The chain combines TRBV29-1 with TRBJ2-7, with D tentatively TRBD1 (5 bases). The CDR3 extends over 14 amino acids. V lost 7 bases and J lost 3, with 19 bases in between. Germline V CDR1 and CDR2: SQVTM, ANQGSEA. As DNA, the CDR3 is TGCAGCGCTAAACGAACAGGAGAGTTCTACGAGCAGTACTTC. Translating it yields CSAKRTGEFYEQYF.

This clonotype has only a few counts. V is TRBV6-6 and J is TRBJ1-1; D uncertain. Deletions cut 8 bases from V and 5 bases from J, with 15 bases between. The CDR3 contains 13 residues. The germline CDR1 and CDR2 sequences are MNHNY and SVGAGI (reference sequence). The CDR3 DNA is TGTGCCAGCCCTAAGGAGAGGCTAACTGAAGCTTTCTTT. This sequence encodes CASPKERLTEAFF.

The sample holds a few counts of this clonotype. This chain links TRBV4-3 with TRBJ1-4; perhaps TRBD1 as D (6 bases). Trimming shortened V by 1 base and J by 6 bases, and 18 bases separated the two germline ends. Germline V CDR1 and CDR2: LGHNA, YSLEER. CDR3 length: 17 amino acids. CDR3: CASSQAPTGSRDEKLFF. As DNA, the CDR3 is TGCGCCAGCAGCCAAGCCCCCACAGGGAGCCGAGATGAAAAACTGTTTTTT.

The chain links TRBV28 to TRBJ2-1; possibly TRBD2 for D (5 bases). Trimming shortened V by 10 bases and J by 1 base, and 14 bases separated the two germline ends. The germline V gene encodes CDR1 MDHEN and CDR2 SYDVKM. CDR3 length: 14 amino acids. CDR3: CATLLEGSYNEQFF. In DNA, the CDR3 is TGTGCCACCCTTCTCGAGGGATCCTACAATGAGCAGTTCTTC.

Note on this clonotype: An end of the junction differs from the germline gene, which may be a read error. The chain is built from TRBV6-5 and TRBJ1-1, with D possibly being TRBD1 (5 bases). The CDR3 spans 13 residues. The germline CDR1 and CDR2 sequences are MNHEY and SVGAGI. The CDR3 spells CASSYWGNAEAFF. CDR3 nucleotides: TGTGCCAGCAGTTACTGGGGGAACGCTGAAGCTTTCTTT.

The chain recombines TRBV6-1 with TRBJ1-2; D gene ambiguous. Germline V lookup: CDR1 MNHNS, CDR2 SASEGT. This CDR3 has 13 amino acids. Trimming took 2 bases from V and 5 from J, leaving 9 bases between them. Written as DNA, the CDR3 is TGTGCCAGCAGTGAATACACACATTATGGCTACACCTTC. Translated: CASSEYTHYGYTF.

On this clonotype itself: Mismatch with germline at one junction end may stem from a read error. The chain is built from TRBV20-1 and TRBJ1-5; TRBD1 matches at 7 bases. The germline V gene encodes CDR1 DFQATT and CDR2 SNEGSKA (reference sequence). This CDR3 spans 15 amino acids. CDR3 DNA: TGCAGTGCTAGTGTTGGGAGAGGGGGCAAACAGCCCCAGCATTTT. It translates to CSASVGRGGKQPQHF.

This sequence joins TRBV6-1 and TRBJ1-1; maybe TRBD1 (6 bases). Germline-derived CDR1 and CDR2 are MNHNS and SASEGT. This CDR3 is built from 19 residues. V lost 2 bases and J 1 base, leaving 23 bases between the germline ends. In DNA, the CDR3 is TGTGCCAGCAGTGAACCTTATTGGTCCGCTCAAGGGGGGAACACTGAAGCTTTCTTT. It translates to CASSEPYWSAQGGNTEAFF.